This T cell receptor (beta chain) was captured by sequencing in a study of regulatory T cells in long-lasting Graves disease (dated by TCRdb to the early 2020s). At the level of the whole study: Antithyroid drugs had been taken for less than 3 months by newly diagnosed Graves' disease patients. A total of roughly 33 samples were covered by TCR sequencing, comprising roughly 13 persistent and 20 or so newly diagnosed Graves' disease patients. The study took place in China and was registered as a clinical trial. Persistent Graves' disease patients were compared with newly diagnosed Graves' disease patients by peripheral blood TCR sequencing and RNA sequencing. Study-level results and caveats: Sequencing and analysis were limited to the TCR beta chain. More public clonotypes were shared among persistent patients (more than 2,500) than among newly diagnosed patients (roughly 1,000). Peripheral blood alone was examined, since thyroid tissue, which constituted the primary lesion, could not be accessed. The small sample size was acknowledged by the authors as a limitation that may reduce accuracy. Preferential use of TRBV28, TRBJ1-2 and TRBJ2-5 was observed in persistent disease, whereas TRBV20-1 and TRBJ2-1 were favored in newly diagnosed disease. Persistent Graves' disease patients showed lower TCR Shannon entropy and fewer highly expanded clones than newly diagnosed patients, suggesting clonal expansion.

Trimming costs V 5 bases and J 3 bases, and their ends lie 13 bases apart. Taken from the germline V gene, the CDR1 and CDR2 loops are MNHEY and SVGEGT. Including the terminal cysteine and phenylalanine, the CDR3 comprises 14 residues. Only the CDR3 region is kept as DNA, spanning 42 bases read in frame from base 1. Explained via the paper, the time point label denotes: newly diagnosed GD, antithyroid drugs for less than 3 months. For both TCR sequencing and RNA sequencing, RNA was extracted from PBMCs using TRIzol. The diagnosis of Graves' disease followed American Thyroid Association guidelines. Recruitment of patients was carried out at an endocrinology department in Xi'an, China. Each patient gave 7 to 9.5 milliliters of peripheral blood, collected in an EDTA anticoagulant tube. PBMCs were isolated by Ficoll Paque Plus density gradient separation without further T cell sorting. An Agilent 2100 Bioanalyzer and agarose gel were used to check RNA quality, and a NanoDrop 2000 was used to measure RNA concentration.

Comments on this clonotype: Its antigen target is currently unknown. Qualities for individual bases were not recorded, and no much larger clone is one base off.

The method was multiplex PCR. Sequenced on an Illumina HiSeq 4000. TCR beta libraries were built with iRepertoire HTBI primers and Arm-PCR amplification of CDR3 regions. Gel purification was performed on PCR products prior to sequencing. The paper's processing steps were these. A total of around 66 TRBV and under 15 TRBJ segments were identified across samples and were used for gene usage analysis of CDR3 amino acid clonotypes. Filtered high-quality paired reads were merged into contigs using COPE and FqMerger. Contigs were aligned with BLAST to IMGT TRBV, TRBD and TRBJ reference genes, and CDR3 was defined per IMGT. Any clonotype with a frequency above 0.1% was classified as a highly expanded clone. Shannon entropy served as the measure of repertoire diversity, while the Gini coefficient captured V-J evenness. Public clonotypes were defined as clonotypes shared by more than one individual. TCRdb reanalyzed the raw reads on its own, using fastp at Q25 for trimming and MiXCR for clone calling, and kept in-frame beta chains. Here each entry gathers all rows of one CDR3 protein and keeps the most common genes and DNA. These V and J calls are TCRdb output, not the study's own analysis. Present in this sample are roughly 500,000 distinct CDR3 sequences, roughly 15% of which were seen just once. The top ten constitute about a sixth of the sample.

These data also featured in a second study, about T cells in Graves' hyperthyroidism and ophthalmopathy. From that second study: Stable Graves' hyperthyroidism was defined as the absence of progression to ophthalmopathy over 18 months of follow-up. The hyperthyroidism patients were between 18 and 65 years old and newly diagnosed, with a disease duration of less than 2 months. Patients with uncontrolled infections, other autoimmune diseases, pregnancy or lactation were excluded. Clinical symptoms, serum thyroxine and TRAb, thyroid ultrasound, and orbital computed tomography formed the basis for the diagnoses. The TCR CDR3 was subjected to a first round of RT-PCR using the HTBI primer set and the Qiagen OneStep RT-PCR kit. Blood samples also contained most of the expanded thyroid clonotypes (frequency above 0.001), which suggests that blood repertoires may reflect thyroid immune responses. A 13 V-J signature model separated ophthalmopathy from stable hyperthyroidism, with roughly 88% sensitivity and about 81% specificity in cross-validation and 80%/75% in testing. During validation, the model predicted progression to ophthalmopathy a median of roughly six months ahead of onset, with roughly 65% sensitivity and 72% to 80% specificity. To identify TCR V-J signatures that set the groups apart, the researchers used a discovery cohort of 100 patients, made up of under 45 with Graves' ophthalmopathy and some 55 with stable Graves' hyperthyroidism. An independent validation cohort of 18 to 20 hyperthyroidism patients and approximately 15 patients who later progressed to ophthalmopathy tested prospective prediction of ophthalmopathy. The roughly 100 discovery patients were randomly divided into training and test sets at a 7:3 ratio. The study also compared thyroid tissue and blood T-cell repertoires from several Graves' hyperthyroidism patients. Following sampling, methimazole starting at 30 mg daily was given to hyperthyroidism patients, and high-dose intravenous methylprednisolone was given to ophthalmopathy patients. A second multiplex PCR round built the libraries, followed by size selection and purification. Libraries were sequenced paired-end with 100 bp reads on an Illumina HiSeq2000. SOAPnuke was used to process the raw data, removing reads that contained adapters or uncalled bases, had a mean Phred below 15, or lacked an exact match to the constant primer or identifier. COPE v1.2.5 was used to merge the high-quality paired reads, and each unique nucleotide sequence was defined as a clonotype. Clonotypes were aligned to IMGT TRBV, TRBD and TRBJ reference segments using MiTCR v1.1. Analysis was restricted to V-J combinations with a frequency above 0.0001, which covered 98% to 99.2% of repertoires. The TCS score was defined as F50 (clonal expansion) divided by E x V (chaos), with BLOSUM62-based TCRdist calculated between CDR3 peptides within each V-J. Welch's t-statistics and random forest reduced fewer than 600 V-J features to roughly 13, which were used in a naive Bayes classifier (R e1071). No statistical method was used to fix the sample size in advance, and group allocation was not hidden from the investigators. The paper describes TCR Vbeta CDR3 sequencing of around 130 peripheral blood samples, made up of about 41 ophthalmopathy patients, approximately 76 hyperthyroidism patients and some 17 progressor patients.

The starting material was peripheral blood mononuclear cells (PBMCs), obtained at new diagnosis, from a patient treated with antithyroid drugs. In this chain, TRBV6-2 or TRBV6-3 is recombined with TRBJ2-5, with the D call perhaps TRBD1 or TRBD2, each one matching 6 bases. The receptor was derived from a woman aged 50 to 60 with Graves disease. Donor details come from another sample of the same person, matched by shared clones. The CDR3 corresponds to CASSRGTPEETQYF. Read as DNA, the sequence is TGTGCCAGCAGTCGCGGGACACCTGAAGAGACCCAGTACTTC.